The source of this T cell receptor beta chain is a study of cytomegalovirus exposure and HLA in healthy donors (TCRdb year 2017). Turning to the overall study: The 650 to 750 repertoires of the first cohort and the roughly 110 validation repertoires were produced on the same platform, according to a later analysis. The study aimed to test whether signatures of past pathogen exposure could be identified by cataloging public T cell receptors. In addition to the first cohort of 666 subjects, a separate validation cohort of 130 or so different subjects was used. To predict cytomegalovirus infection status, the study combined high-throughput TCR immunosequencing, statistical association of individual TCRs with disease status, and machine learning. What the authors observed across the whole study: While some public TCRs were present in many individuals, most TCR sequences turned up only very rarely across donors. The classifier was reported to diagnose cytomegalovirus status with high specificity and sensitivity in both the original and validation cohorts. A later analysis found that TCRs clustered in the first cohort also tended to co-occur in the 120 validation repertoires, with 90% to 95% of cluster scores above 0. A few of the identified cytomegalovirus-associated TCR beta chains were confirmed in vitro to be specific for cytomegalovirus antigens. According to the authors, the approach could potentially be generalized to other disease states and immunological phenotypes. All 110 or so repertoires were used to score co-occurrence in the validation cohort in a later analysis, because that analysis had no HLA typing for the cohort. In the study, approximately 150 TCR beta chains were listed as associated with cytomegalovirus.

The protocol used for the library was the immunoSEQ multiplex PCR assay. Concerning the study's data processing: To diagnose cytomegalovirus status from the catalog of TCR beta chain sequences, a statistical classification framework was built. Drawn from immuneACCESS, this table holds only the in-frame rearrangements with V and J called that TCRdb kept. Clones are partly lost; checked studies trace under half to an unresolved V gene and leave the rest unexplained. V and J calls and clone size come straight from that table; D and trimming were deduced from the DNA. Within this sample are over 200,000 clones, with about nine tenths of them counted one time only. The ten largest clones add up to about 2% of the sample. Concerning this clone itself: No antigen is known for it. Base qualities are not recorded, but no much larger clone differs from it by a single base.

The donors belonged to the validation cohort of about 120 subjects, which was separate from the 666-subject first cohort. The sequence was obtained from a woman under 30 in good health and CMV-seropositive. The sequenced sample was PBMCs.

The DNA reads TGCGCCAGCAGCCATAACTCCTACGAGCAGTACTTC. Its translation is CASSHNSYEQYF. The chain links TRBV4-1 with TRBJ2-7, with the D segment identity uncertain. V drops 3 bases and J drops 0 bases, leaving 3 bases in between. Via the germline V gene, CDR1 is MGHRA and CDR2 YSYEKL. There are 12 amino acids in the CDR3, from cysteine to phenylalanine inclusive. CDR3 DNA only is kept here, 36 bases in frame from base 1.